The 24 T cell receptor beta chains in this list originate from one sample, sequenced in a study of monozygotic twins with cystic fibrosis (dated by TCRdb to the early 2020s). The library relied on the immunoSEQ multiplex PCR assay. The immuneACCESS repertoire file appears here via TCRdb, limited to in-frame rearrangements. These files lack a portion of the clones; in checked studies, under half of the deficit traces to unresolved V genes, and the cause of the others is not known. The sample table shows approximately 33,000 clones, and over 75% are seen once. The ten largest clones represent around 1.7% of the sample. The sample comprised blood. These receptors were collected from a girl aged 2-9 years with cystic fibrosis.

The chain combines TRBV19 with TRBJ1-2, with TRBD1 matching over 9 bases. V shed 9 bases and J 5 bases; nucleotides not matched to a gene: 13. The CDR3 totals 15 residues. The germline V gene has CDR1 LNHDA and CDR2 SQIVND (reference sequence). The CDR3 DNA is TGTGCCAGCTTTCCGGGACAGGGAGTCTGGTATGGCTACACCTTC. Its protein is CASFPGQGVWYGYTF.

The V gene is TRBV25-1, the J gene TRBJ2-7; 9 nucleotides align to TRBD2. Germline loops: CDR1 MGHDK, CDR2 SYGVNS. V shed 10 bases, J shed 3 bases, and the junction held 10 bases outside the gene matches. This CDR3 has 14 residues. The CDR3 sequence: CATQAGGPHYEQYF. The CDR3, as DNA: TGTGCCACCCAAGCGGGGGGACCCCACTACGAGCAGTACTTC.

This sequence joins TRBV4-1 and TRBJ2-7, with 7 bases that match TRBD1. The length of the CDR3 is 14 residues. Unmatched junction bases numbered 6, after V lost 4 bases and J lost 3 bases. The V gene's germline CDR1 is MGHRA and CDR2 YSYEKL. CDR3: CASSLRTGDYEQYF. The CDR3 DNA reads TGCGCCAGCAGCCTACGGACAGGAGACTACGAGCAGTACTTC.

The rearrangement joins TRBV9 to TRBJ2-7, with D perhaps assigned TRBD1 or TRBD2 (5 bases each). The CDR3 totals 15 residues. Trimming took 4 bases from V and 1 from J, leaving 15 bases between them. CDR1 and CDR2 (germline): SGDLS, YYNGEE. The CDR3 DNA reads TGTGCCAGCAGCTTTAGACCGGGGCCGTCCTACGAGCAGTACTTC. Translation: CASSFRPGPSYEQYF.

A single count supports this clone. The rearrangement uses TRBV13 and TRBJ2-4; TRBD1 matches 7 bases. This CDR3 comprises 17 residues. V was clipped by 4 bases and J by 1 base; unmatched bases: 10. The germline V gene encodes CDR1 PRHDT and CDR2 FYEKMQ (reference sequence). CDR3 in DNA: TGTGCCAGCAGCTCTTATACAGGGGTTTCCGCCAAAAACATTCAGTACTTC. It specifies CASSSYTGVSAKNIQYF. The full variable domain, with the rest looked up from reference TRBV13 and TRBJ2-4, is AAGVIQSPRHLIKEKRETATLKCYPIPRHDTVYWYQQGPGQDPQFLISFYEKMQSDKGSIPDRFSAQQFSDYHSELNMSSLELGDSALYFCASSSYTGVSAKNIQYFGAGTRLSVL.

The rearrangement links TRBV18 to TRBJ2-7, with D perhaps being TRBD1 or TRBD2 (7 bases each). This CDR3 has 16 amino acids. Per the germline V gene, CDR1 is KGHSH and CDR2 is LQKENI. V lost 1 base to trimming and J lost 4 bases, with 17 bases between them. The CDR3 region is CASSPHAPGGGYEQYF. CDR3 sequence (DNA): TGTGCCAGCTCACCACATGCCCCAGGGGGGGGATACGAGCAGTACTTC.

J is TRBJ2-2 and V is TRBV2; D is possibly TRBD1 (6 bases). With 8 bases removed from V and 2 bases from J, the gap between germline ends came to 12 bases. This CDR3 is 14 amino acids long. Per the germline V gene, CDR1 is SNHLY and CDR2 is FYNNEI. The CDR3 region is CASRYRVNTGELFF. Here the CDR3 DNA reads TGTGCCAGCCGTTACAGGGTAAACACCGGGGAGCTGTTTTTT.

This chain links TRBV6-6 with TRBJ1-2; D call uncertain. The CDR3 extends over 12 amino acids. Trimming stripped 4 bases from V and 8 bases from J, with 11 bases between. Germline V gene sequence: CDR1 MNHNY, CDR2 SVGAGI (reference sequence). The CDR3 loop reads CASSSVLLGYTF. CDR3 coding DNA: TGTGCCAGCAGTTCTGTTTTACTGGGCTACACCTTC.

The genes are TRBV9 and TRBJ2-7; no definite D call. Deletions cut 0 bases from V and 1 base from J, with 8 bases between. This CDR3 region has 14 residues. CDR1 and CDR2 (germline): SGDLS, YYNGEE. CDR3 sequence (DNA): TGTGCCAGCAGCGTAGCAGCACGGTCCTACGAGCAGTACTTC. Residues: CASSVAARSYEQYF. The full variable domain, its missing parts supplied by reference TRBV9 and TRBJ2-7, is DSGVTQTPKHLITATGQRVTLRCSPRSGDLSVYWYQQSLDQGLQFLIQYYNGEERAKGNILERFSAQQFPDLHSELNLSSLELGDSALYFCASSVAARSYEQYFGPGTRLTVT.

In its sample, this clone was seen a few times. The chain has TRBV2 and TRBJ1-1, with D perhaps TRBD1 (5 bases). In germline, CDR1 is SNHLY, CDR2 FYNNEI. This CDR3 is built from 13 residues. V was pared by 2 bases and J by 3 bases, with 7 bases between. CDR3 loop: CASSETGDTEAFF. CDR3 sequence (DNA): TGTGCCAGCAGTGAAACAGGTGACACTGAAGCTTTCTTT. Variable domain in full (rest from reference TRBV2 and TRBJ1-1): EPEVTQTPSHQVTQMGQEVILRCVPISNHLYFYWYRQILGQKVEFLVSFYNNEISEKSEIFDDQFSVERPDGSNFTLKIRSTKLEDSAMYFCASSETGDTEAFFGQGTRLTVV.

The gene calls are TRBV11-2 and TRBJ2-3, with D maybe TRBD2 (6 bases). V was clipped by 0 bases and J by 1 base, with 8 bases between them. Germline values: CDR1 SGHAT, CDR2 FQNNGV. The CDR3 runs 15 residues. The CDR3: CASSLEWGGTDTQYF. CDR3 bases: TGTGCCAGCAGCTTAGAATGGGGGGGCACAGATACGCAGTATTTT.

J is TRBJ2-5 and V is TRBV5-1, with 7 bases fitting TRBD1. Germline lookup yields CDR1 SGHRS and CDR2 YFSETQ. V was clipped by 0 bases and J by 5 bases; unmatched bases: 7. The CDR3 sequence is 15 residues long. The CDR3 DNA is TGCGCCAGCAGCTTGGCCAGGGGGTATGAGGAGACCCAGTACTTC. It specifies CASSLARGYEETQYF. Supplemented by reference TRBV5-1 and TRBJ2-5, the full variable domain reads KAGVTQTPRYLIKTRGQQVTLSCSPISGHRSVSWYQQTPGQGLQFLFEYFSETQRNKGNFPGRFSGRQFSNSRSEMNVSTLELGDSALYLCASSLARGYEETQYFGPGTRLLVL.

V is TRBV2 and J is TRBJ1-5, with D perhaps matching TRBD1 (5 bases). Between the trimmed V and J ends, which lost 6 bases and 1 base, there was a span of 13 bases. The CDR3 is 15 residues long. Per the germline V gene, CDR1 is SNHLY and CDR2 is FYNNEI. CDR3 in DNA: TGTGCCAGCAGGGACATGGGTGGCAGCAATCAGCCCCAGCATTTT. It is translated as CASRDMGGSNQPQHF. Complete variable domain (other parts from reference TRBV2 and TRBJ1-5): EPEVTQTPSHQVTQMGQEVILRCVPISNHLYFYWYRQILGQKVEFLVSFYNNEISEKSEIFDDQFSVERPDGSNFTLKIRSTKLEDSAMYFCASRDMGGSNQPQHFGDGTRLSIL.

The rearrangement joins TRBV20-1 to TRBJ2-1; 10 bases agree with TRBD2. CDR1 DFQATT and CDR2 SNEGSKA come from the germline V gene (reference sequence). The CDR3 loop spans 11 amino acids. The trim removed 5 bases at V and 15 bases at J, leaving 7 bases unmatched. The CDR3 DNA reads as TGCAGTGCTCCCACTAGCGGGGTTACGTTCTTC. Translation: CSAPTSGVTFF.

The CDR3 loop reads CASSLRGTDYGYTF. Here the CDR3 DNA reads TGCGCCAGCAGCTTGCGAGGGACGGATTATGGCTACACCTTC. V and J are TRBV5-1 and TRBJ1-2; D may be TRBD1 (5 bases). The V end was cut by 1 base, the J end by 5 bases, with 12 bases between. CDR1 and CDR2 (germline): SGHRS, YFSETQ. CDR3 size: 14 residues.

J is TRBJ2-5 and V is TRBV12-5, with 9 bases identical to TRBD1. Unmatched junction bases numbered 5, after V lost 7 bases and J lost 5 bases. CDR1 is LGHNT, CDR2 FRNRAP, per germline. CDR3 length equals 13 residues. In DNA form, the CDR3 reads TGTGCTAGTGCCACCACAGGGGGCGAGACCCAGTACTTC. Translating it yields CASATTGGETQYF.

CDR3 in amino acids: CASSQDGGQAPNEAFF. The CDR3 DNA sequence: TGTGCCAGCAGCCAAGATGGAGGGCAGGCCCCAAATGAAGCTTTCTTT. This chain joins TRBV14 and TRBJ1-1; D gene ambiguous. Trimming pared 0 bases from V and 7 bases from J, leaving 18 bases between. CDR1 SGHDN and CDR2 FVKESK come from the germline V gene. The CDR3 extends over 16 amino acids. The whole variable domain, filled in from reference TRBV14 and TRBJ1-1, reads EAGVTQFPSHSVIEKGQTVTLRCDPISGHDNLYWYRRVMGKEIKFLLHFVKESKQDESGMPNNRFLAERTGGTYSTLKVQPAELEDSGVYFCASSQDGGQAPNEAFFGQGTRLTVV.

The V gene is TRBV18, the J gene TRBJ2-2; D not certain. This CDR3 contains 12 residues. Germline CDR1 and CDR2: KGHSH and LQKENI. Trimming removed 3 bases from V and 7 bases from J, with 6 bases in between. As DNA, the CDR3 is TGTGCCAGCTCACCGCAATACGGGGAGCTGTTTTTT. It specifies CASSPQYGELFF.

The chain is built from TRBV7-2 and TRBJ2-2; 8 nucleotides line up with TRBD2. The germline V gene encodes CDR1 SGHTA and CDR2 FQGNSA. This CDR3 has 15 residues. The V gene end was trimmed by 2 bases and the J gene end by 4 bases; junction bases not matched to a gene: 3. The CDR3: CASSLQRGGTGELFF. In nucleotides, the CDR3 is TGTGCCAGCAGCTTACAACGGGGGGGCACCGGGGAGCTGTTTTTT.

The rearrangement uses TRBV9 and TRBJ2-7, with 10 nucleotides matching TRBD1. V lost 5 bases, J lost 2 bases, and 4 bases stayed unmatched. Germline V gene sequence: CDR1 SGDLS, CDR2 YYNGEE. This CDR3 has 14 residues. The CDR3 DNA reads TGTGCCAGCAGTGAAGGACAGGGGGCCTACGAGCAGTACTTC. Residues: CASSEGQGAYEQYF.

This chain links TRBV25-1 with TRBJ1-2; the D gene is possibly TRBD1 (6 bases). Between the trimmed V and J ends, which lost 4 bases and 5 bases, there was a span of 20 bases. Per germline, CDR1 MGHDK and CDR2 SYGVNS. The CDR3 is 16 amino acids. The CDR3: CASSGPGQSVGYGYTF. The CDR3 DNA is TGTGCCAGCAGTGGGCCCGGACAGAGCGTGGGGTATGGCTACACCTTC.

This rearrangement joins TRBV5-4 to TRBJ2-1; either TRBD1 or TRBD2 may fit D (5 bases each). Looked up from germline, CDR1 is SGHNT and CDR2 is YYREEE (reference sequence). The CDR3 extends over 15 amino acids. V lost 7 bases and J lost 2, with 16 bases in between. CDR3 sequence reads: CASGRGTVTYNEQFF. The CDR3 nucleotides read TGTGCCAGCGGCAGAGGGACGGTAACCTACAATGAGCAGTTCTTC.

V usage is TRBV7-3 and J usage is TRBJ2-1; D is perhaps TRBD2 (6 bases). CDR3 length: 14 residues. V was clipped by 3 bases and J by 8 bases, with 14 bases between them. The germline gives CDR1 SGHTA, CDR2 FQGTGA. Written as DNA, the CDR3 is TGTGCCAGCAGCTTGGCGGGACCGCTCGATGAGCAGTTCTTC. This codes for CASSLAGPLDEQFF.

This clone was detected only once. The chain is built from TRBV11-2 and TRBJ2-2; the D gene could be TRBD1 or TRBD2 (6 bases each). Deletions cut 7 bases from V and 9 bases from J, with 9 bases between. The CDR3 has 11 residues. CDR1 and CDR2 (germline): SGHAT, FQNNGV. CDR3 sequence (DNA): TGTGCCAGCACCGGGGGCCGGGAGCTGTTTTTT. Amino acid sequence: CASTGGRELFF.